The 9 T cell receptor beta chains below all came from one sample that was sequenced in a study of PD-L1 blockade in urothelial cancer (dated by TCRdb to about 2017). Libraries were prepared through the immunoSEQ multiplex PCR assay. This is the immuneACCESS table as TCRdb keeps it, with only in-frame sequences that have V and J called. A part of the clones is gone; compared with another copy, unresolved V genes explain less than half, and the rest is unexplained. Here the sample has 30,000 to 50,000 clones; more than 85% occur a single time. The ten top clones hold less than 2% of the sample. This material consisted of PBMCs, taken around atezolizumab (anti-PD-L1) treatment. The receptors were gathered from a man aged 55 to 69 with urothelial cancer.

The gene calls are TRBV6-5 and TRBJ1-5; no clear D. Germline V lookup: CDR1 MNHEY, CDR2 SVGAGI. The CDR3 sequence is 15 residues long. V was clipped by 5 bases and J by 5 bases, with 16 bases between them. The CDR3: CASSKLGFGDQPQHF. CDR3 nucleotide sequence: TGTGCCAGCAGTAAACTAGGGTTTGGAGATCAGCCCCAGCATTTT.

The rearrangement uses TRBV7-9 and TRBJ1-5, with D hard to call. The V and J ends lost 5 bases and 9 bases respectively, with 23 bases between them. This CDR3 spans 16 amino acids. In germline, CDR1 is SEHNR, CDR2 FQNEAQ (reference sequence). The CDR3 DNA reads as TGTGCCAGCAGCCTCCTGACGTCGGCGAGGGCAACGCCCCAGCATTTT. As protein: CASSLLTSARATPQHF.

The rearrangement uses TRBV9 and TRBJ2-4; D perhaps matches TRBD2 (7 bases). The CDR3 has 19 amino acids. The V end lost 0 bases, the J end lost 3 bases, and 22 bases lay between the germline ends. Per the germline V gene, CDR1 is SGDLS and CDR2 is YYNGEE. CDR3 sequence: CASSVEGGRGPRGKNIQYF. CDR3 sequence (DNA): TGTGCCAGCAGCGTAGAAGGCGGGCGGGGGCCCCGAGGCAAAAACATTCAGTACTTC.

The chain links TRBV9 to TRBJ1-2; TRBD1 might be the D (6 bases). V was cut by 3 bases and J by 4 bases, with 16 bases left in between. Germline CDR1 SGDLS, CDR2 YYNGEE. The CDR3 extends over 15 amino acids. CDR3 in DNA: TGTGCCAGCAGCGGTGCCACAGGGTTTAGCTATGGCTACACCTTC. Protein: CASSGATGFSYGYTF.

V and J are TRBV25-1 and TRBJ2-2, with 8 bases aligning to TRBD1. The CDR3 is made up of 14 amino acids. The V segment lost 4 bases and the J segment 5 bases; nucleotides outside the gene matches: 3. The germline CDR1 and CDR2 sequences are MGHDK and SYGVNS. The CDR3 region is CASSAGQVTGELFF. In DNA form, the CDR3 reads TGTGCCAGCAGTGCGGGACAGGTTACCGGGGAGCTGTTTTTT.

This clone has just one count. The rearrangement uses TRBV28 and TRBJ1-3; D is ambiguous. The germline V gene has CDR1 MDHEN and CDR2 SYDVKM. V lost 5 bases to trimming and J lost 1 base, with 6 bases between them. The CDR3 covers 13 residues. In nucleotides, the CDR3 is TGTGCCAGCAGTCCGGGATCTGGAAACACCATATATTTT. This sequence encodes CASSPGSGNTIYF.

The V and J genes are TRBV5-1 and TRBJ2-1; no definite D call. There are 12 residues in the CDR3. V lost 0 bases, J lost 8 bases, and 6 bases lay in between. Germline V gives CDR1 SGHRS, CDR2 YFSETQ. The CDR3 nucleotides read TGCGCCAGCAGCTTGGGAGTCGATGAGCAGTTCTTC. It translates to CASSLGVDEQFF.

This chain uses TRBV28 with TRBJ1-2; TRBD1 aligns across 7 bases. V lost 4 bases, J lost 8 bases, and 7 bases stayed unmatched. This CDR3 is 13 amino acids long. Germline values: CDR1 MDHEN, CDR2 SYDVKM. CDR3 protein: CASSSTGRSGYTF. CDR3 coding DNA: TGTGCCAGCAGTTCGACAGGGAGGAGCGGCTACACCTTC.

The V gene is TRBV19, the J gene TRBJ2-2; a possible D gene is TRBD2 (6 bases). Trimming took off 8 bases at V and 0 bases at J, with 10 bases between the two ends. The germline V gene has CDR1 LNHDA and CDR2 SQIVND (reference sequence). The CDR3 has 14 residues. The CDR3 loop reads CASLTRPNTGELFF. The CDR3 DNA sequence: TGTGCCAGTCTGACTAGACCGAACACCGGGGAGCTGTTTTTT.